This T cell receptor beta chain was captured in a study of OX40 agonist ivuxolimab in advanced cancers. As for the study in general: Of mixed ages from about 20 to 80 and averaging around 60 years, the group was about 86% male. Treatment received earlier with anti-PD-1, anti-PD-L1 or anti-CTLA-4 agents was allowed, and roughly 40% had some. Study-level results: Averaging showed that CD8+ T cells had more expanded clones than CD4+ did. There were also nonresponders showing low normalized T-cell clonal expansion.

Germline V CDR1 and CDR2: SNHLY, FYNNEI. The CDR3 length is 11 residues. V was pared by 8 bases and J by 4 bases, with 8 bases between. This clone is medium-sized. Its antigen is unidentified. The assay was immunoSEQ multiplex PCR, and TCRdb's table has in-frame clones only and misses some. Of just under 65,000 clones detected, roughly 90% appear once; the ten largest clones hold roughly 1.2%. This sample comprised CD4+ or CD8+ T cells sorted from blood, obtained in a trial of the OX40 agonist ivuxolimab. The receptor was isolated from an adult with an advanced solid tumor such as melanoma, head and neck, liver or kidney cancer. The gene calls are TRBV2 and TRBJ2-5; no firm D call. CDR3 DNA sequence: TGTGCCAGCGGTTACGGAGAGACCCAGTACTTC. It is translated as CASGYGETQYF.